Following are 17 T cell receptor beta chains from one sample sequenced in a study of OX40 agonist ivuxolimab in advanced cancers. The repertoire was sequenced with immunoSEQ multiplex PCR; TCRdb's copy has only in-frame clones and lacks some. The profile shows under 90,000 clones, 85% of them singletons. Specimen: CD4+ or CD8+ T cells sorted from blood, collected in a trial of the OX40 agonist ivuxolimab. These receptor sequences come from an adult with an advanced solid tumor such as melanoma, head and neck, liver or kidney cancer.

This clone was observed a few times. This sequence joins TRBV9 and TRBJ1-3; D not certain. Trimming cost V 2 bases and J 2 bases, with 8 bases left between them. The CDR3 runs to 14 residues. The germline V gene has CDR1 SGDLS and CDR2 YYNGEE. The DNA of the CDR3 is TGTGCCAGCAGCGTTGCTGATACTGGAAACACCATATATTTT. Its protein is CASSVADTGNTIYF.

The chain combines TRBV10-3 with TRBJ1-4; no reliable D call. The CDR3 has 15 amino acids. V lost 3 bases to trimming and J lost 2 bases, with 10 bases between them. Germline CDR1 is ENHRY and CDR2 is SYGVKD. The CDR3 DNA sequence: TGTGCCATCAGTGACCTCCCGGCCACTAATGAAAAACTGTTTTTT. This encodes CAISDLPATNEKLFF.

The chain employs TRBV25-1 and TRBJ2-1; D tentatively fits TRBD1 or TRBD2 (5 bases each). V lost 2 bases, J lost 4 bases, and 15 bases lay in between. CDR3 length equals 16 residues. CDR1 MGHDK and CDR2 SYGVNS come from the germline V gene. The CDR3 DNA is TGTGCCAGCAGTGAAATCCCGGGACGGAGATACAATGAGCAGTTCTTC. Translating it yields CASSEIPGRRYNEQFF.

A few counts support this clone. The chain uses TRBV7-8 and TRBJ1-2; 9 positions agree with TRBD1. Per germline, CDR1 SGHVS and CDR2 FQNEAQ. The CDR3 covers 14 residues. The J segment lost 6 bases and the V segment lost 1 base, leaving 3 bases of the junction unmatched. This chain's CDR3 is CASSLVDRGDGYTF. CDR3 coding DNA: TGTGCCAGCAGCTTAGTGGACAGGGGAGATGGCTACACCTTC.

The CDR3 sequence: CTALGGRNTGELFF. In DNA, the CDR3 is TGCACGGCCCTAGGCGGGAGGAATACCGGGGAGCTGTTTTTT. This sequence joins TRBV29-1 and TRBJ2-2, with 8 nucleotides matching TRBD2. This CDR3 spans 14 amino acids. CDR1 and CDR2 (germline): SQVTM, ANQGSEA.

The V gene is TRBV6-6, the J gene TRBJ2-7; TRBD1 matches at 8 bases. Germline CDR1 is MNHNY and CDR2 is SVGAGI (reference sequence). Trimming took 5 bases from V and 2 from J; bases not matched to a gene: 5. The CDR3 runs to 14 residues. CDR3 coding DNA: TGTGCCAGCAGTCCCCCCAGGGGGCCCTACGAGCAGTACTTC. Its translation is CASSPPRGPYEQYF.

This chain links TRBV10-3 with TRBJ2-7, with TRBD2 matching 12 bases. The CDR3 spans 16 residues. CDR1 is ENHRY and CDR2 is SYGVKD in the germline V gene. V shed 5 bases and J 4 bases; nucleotides not matched to a gene: 9. The CDR3 nucleotides read TGTGCCATCAGTTCTTCCGGACTAGCGGGATCATACGAGCAGTACTTC. Its protein is CAISSSGLAGSYEQYF.

On this clone: At one of its ends the junction is not consistent with the germline gene, which may arise from a read error. The V call is TRBV6-5, the J call TRBJ2-5, with 8 bases aligning to TRBD1. CDR1 and CDR2 (germline): MNHEY, SVGAGI. This CDR3 region has 12 residues. CDR3 nucleotide sequence: TGTGCCAGCAACCAAAGGACAGGGTCGTTGAACTTC. Translating gives CASNQRTGSLNF.

The chain uses TRBV19 and TRBJ1-4, with D unclear. The CDR3 has 16 amino acids. V lost 5 bases and J lost 8, with 21 bases in between. The germline V gene has CDR1 LNHDA and CDR2 SQIVND (reference sequence). CDR3 protein: CASSDATSRGGEKLFF. As DNA, the CDR3 is TGTGCCAGTAGTGACGCGACCAGTCGGGGAGGGGAAAAACTGTTTTTT.

This chain joins TRBV23-1 and TRBJ2-7, with D perhaps matching TRBD1 or TRBD2 (5 bases each). TRBV23-1 is placed among ORFs of uncertain function. The length of the CDR3 is 16 residues. Trimming left V 0 bases short and J 2 bases short, with 14 bases between. The DNA of the CDR3 is TGCGCCAGCAGTCAATCGAACGTAGTGGGGGCCTACGAGCAGTACTTC. Translated, it gives CASSQSNVVGAYEQYF.

The chain combines TRBV7-8 with TRBJ1-3; perhaps TRBD1 as D (5 bases). V dropped 6 bases and J dropped 2 bases, with 14 bases sitting between them. Germline V gene data show CDR1 as SGHVS and CDR2 as FQNEAQ. The CDR3 spans 15 residues. The CDR3 is CASRAGYQPGNTIYF. DNA for the CDR3: TGTGCCAGCAGAGCAGGGTATCAGCCTGGAAACACCATATATTTT.

The chain links TRBV20-1 to TRBJ2-7; 7 bases align to TRBD2. In germline, CDR1 is DFQATT, CDR2 SNEGSKA (reference sequence). This CDR3 contains 11 residues. Here the CDR3 DNA reads TGCAGAGGAGGGAGGGTTCAGGAGCAGTACTTC. Protein product: CRGGRVQEQYF.

In regard to this clone: The sample has other DNA sequences that encode this CDR3 too. This chain links TRBV5-1 with TRBJ2-3, with 10 positions matching TRBD2. V lost 0 bases, J lost 0 bases, and 1 base stayed unmatched. CDR3 size: 16 residues. Germline-derived CDR1 and CDR2 are SGHRS and YFSETQ. In DNA, the CDR3 is TGCGCCAGCAGCTTGGTAGCGGGGGGTAGCACAGATACGCAGTATTTT. Its translation: CASSLVAGGSTDTQYF.

The V and J genes are TRBV5-1 and TRBJ1-1, with 9 nucleotides matching TRBD1. The CDR3 covers 15 residues. V lost 7 bases to trimming and J lost 3 bases; unmatched junction nucleotides: 10. The germline CDR1 and CDR2 sequences are SGHRS and YFSETQ. CDR3 amino acids: CASVTGGKYDTEAFF. For the CDR3, the DNA is TGCGCCAGCGTAACAGGGGGCAAGTATGACACTGAAGCTTTCTTT.

In regard to this clone: Additional DNA sequences in this sample encode the identical CDR3. This sequence joins TRBV5-8 and TRBJ1-5, with D perhaps TRBD1 (5 bases). The germline CDR1 and CDR2 sequences are SGHTS and YDEGEE. Trimming cost V 4 bases and J 4 bases, with 15 bases left between them. The CDR3 is made up of 15 amino acids. The CDR3 sequence: CASSLPLGTNQPQHF. CDR3 DNA: TGTGCCAGCAGCCTTCCTCTGGGGACGAATCAGCCCCAGCATTTT.

The rearrangement links TRBV4-2 to TRBJ1-1; D remains unclear. Trimming left V 1 base short and J 5 bases short, with 8 bases between. Germline-derived CDR1 and CDR2 are LGHNA and YNFKEQ. This CDR3 is 13 amino acids long. CDR3 protein: CASSQVGLTEAFF. The DNA of the CDR3 is TGTGCCAGCAGCCAAGTTGGGTTAACTGAAGCTTTCTTT.

The chain combines TRBV6-5 with TRBJ2-3; D is possibly TRBD1 (6 bases). The CDR3 extends over 14 amino acids. Germline CDR1 reads MNHEY; CDR2 reads SVGAGI. V lost 6 bases, J lost 6 bases, and 16 bases lay in between. The CDR3 DNA reads TGTGCCAGCAGGACAGGTCATCAAGGGGATACGCAGTATTTT. Translating it yields CASRTGHQGDTQYF.